This is a list of T cell receptor beta chains from one sample in a study of HIV-infected patients and healthy controls. Each CDR3 protein is one row after TCRdb ran MiXCR on the 5' RACE reads. The sample shows tens of thousands of distinct CDR3 sequences, about a sixth of them seen only once. The sequenced material came from CD4+ T cells from blood. These receptors all come from a human donor in good health. CDR3s include the opening cysteine and the closing phenylalanine or tryptophan. A D gene is named only where the DNA matches it firmly. A row's size may be missing; if present it is once, few, many or a size class.

cdr3_aa cdr3_nt d_call j_call v_call clone_size
CSARRGAGDTQYF TGCAGTGCTAGACGGGGGGCGGGAGATACGCAGTATTTT . TRBJ2-3 TRBV20-1 many
CASSSGLGSYEQFF TGTGCCAGTAGTTCAGGACTAGGCTCGTACGAGCAGTTCTTC TRBD2 TRBJ2-1 TRBV19 few
CASSLTQGQGTEQYF TGTGCCAGCAGCCTAACACAGGGACAGGGCACCGAGCAGTACTTC TRBD1 TRBJ2-7 TRBV7-2 few
CSAPRGWGPISGANVLTF TGCAGTGCTCCCCGGGGCTGGGGGCCCATCTCTGGGGCCAACGTCCTGACTTTC . TRBJ2-6 TRBV20-1 .
CASSLGQSSYNSPLHF TGTGCCAGCAGTTTAGGGCAGAGCTCCTATAATTCACCCCTCCACTTT . TRBJ1-6 TRBV27 many
CASSLGRVDEQYF TGCGCCAGCAGCTTGGGCAGGGTCGACGAGCAGTACTTC . TRBJ2-7 TRBV5-1 .
CASSDRQGGPYEQYF TGTGCCAGCAGTGACCGACAGGGAGGTCCGTACGAGCAGTACTTC . TRBJ2-7 TRBV6-1 many
CASTKREGYEQYF TGTGCCAGCACGAAGCGGGAGGGCTACGAGCAGTACTTC TRBD2 TRBJ2-7 TRBV6-5 many
CASSTERGTHSPLHF TGTGCCAGCAGTACAGAAAGGGGGACGCATTCACCCCTCCACTTT . TRBJ1-6 TRBV6-5 .
CASSYQRPQGHNEQFF TGTGCCAGCAGTTACCAACGCCCCCAGGGTCACAATGAGCAGTTCTTC . TRBJ2-1 TRBV6-2/TRBV6-3 .
CASSPTGTSPLRNEQFF TGTGCCAGCAGCCCTACTGGGACCTCCCCTTTACGGAATGAGCAGTTCTTC . TRBJ2-1 TRBV3-1 few
CASSLAIEGSEQYF TGTGCCAGCAGCTTGGCCATCGAGGGATCCGAGCAGTACTTC . TRBJ2-7 TRBV5-4 few
CASSFGRPLLNYGYTF TGTGCCAGCAGTTTCGGAAGGCCCCTCCTTAACTATGGCTACACCTTC . TRBJ1-2 TRBV28 .
CSARPRGGLAGRYGYEQYF TGCAGTGCTAGACCGAGGGGGGGACTAGCGGGTCGGTATGGATACGAGCAGTACTTC TRBD2 TRBJ2-7 TRBV20-1 .
CASSEVTVEAFF TGTGCCAGCAGTGAGGTGACAGTTGAAGCTTTCTTT . TRBJ1-1 TRBV6-1 .
CASSANRGLNTEAFF TGTGCCAGCAGCGCTAACAGGGGCCTGAACACTGAAGCTTTCTTT TRBD1 TRBJ1-1 TRBV9 few
CASRAGGHGTDTQYF TGTGCCAGCCGAGCGGGGGGGCATGGCACAGATACGCAGTATTTT TRBD2 TRBJ2-3 TRBV6-5 few
CSASVSSGDQPQHF TGCAGTGCTAGCGTATCTTCGGGGGATCAGCCCCAGCATTTT . TRBJ1-5 TRBV20-1 .
CAWTGGKGVGPQHF TGTGCCTGGACAGGGGGAAAGGGTGTCGGACCCCAGCATTTT TRBD1 TRBJ1-5 TRBV30 .
CSARDPTGVTGELFF TGCAGTGCTAGAGACCCGACAGGGGTGACCGGGGAGCTGTTTTTT TRBD1 TRBJ2-2 TRBV20-1 few
CASSVTDSLNEQFF TGTGCCAGCAGCGTCACTGACAGCCTCAATGAGCAGTTCTTC . TRBJ2-1 TRBV9 few
CASSLSQGNEKLFF TGTGCCAGCAGTCTTTCACAGGGGAATGAAAAACTGTTTTTT TRBD1 TRBJ1-4 TRBV12-3/TRBV12-4 .
CARRPPNEQFF TGTGCCAGACGCCCCCCGAATGAGCAGTTCTTC . TRBJ2-1 TRBV6-4 many
CASSHLADLLTDTQYF TGTGCCAGCAGCCACCTAGCGGACCTGCTCACAGATACGCAGTATTTT TRBD2 TRBJ2-3 TRBV11-2 .
CASSHGGTTPLHEQFF TGTGCCAGCAGCCACGGGGGGACTACACCTCTACATGAGCAGTTCTTC TRBD2 TRBJ2-1 TRBV6-7 many
CASSRSGTAEQYF TGCGCCAGCAGTCGATCGGGAACCGCCGAGCAGTACTTC . TRBJ2-7 TRBV5-1 many
CASSDYKPGSGELFF TGCGCCAGCAGTGACTATAAGCCCGGCTCCGGGGAGCTGTTTTTT . TRBJ2-2 TRBV10-2 many